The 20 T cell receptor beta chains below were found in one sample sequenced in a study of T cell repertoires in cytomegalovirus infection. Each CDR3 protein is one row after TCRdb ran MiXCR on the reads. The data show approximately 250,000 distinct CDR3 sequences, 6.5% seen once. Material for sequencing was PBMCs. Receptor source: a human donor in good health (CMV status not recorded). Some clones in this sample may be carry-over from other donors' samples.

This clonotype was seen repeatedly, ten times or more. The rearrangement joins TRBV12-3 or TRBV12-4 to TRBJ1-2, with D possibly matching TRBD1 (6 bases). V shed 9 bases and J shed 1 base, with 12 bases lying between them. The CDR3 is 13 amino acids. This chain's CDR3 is CASGKDSNYGYTF. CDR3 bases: TGTGCCAGTGGGAAGGACAGTAACTATGGCTACACCTTC.

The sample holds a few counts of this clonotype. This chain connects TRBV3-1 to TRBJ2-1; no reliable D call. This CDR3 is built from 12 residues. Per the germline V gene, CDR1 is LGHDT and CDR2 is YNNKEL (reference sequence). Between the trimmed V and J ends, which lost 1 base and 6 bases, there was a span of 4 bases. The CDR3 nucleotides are TGTGCCAGCAGCCAAGCTGGCAATGAGCAGTTCTTC. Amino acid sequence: CASSQAGNEQFF.

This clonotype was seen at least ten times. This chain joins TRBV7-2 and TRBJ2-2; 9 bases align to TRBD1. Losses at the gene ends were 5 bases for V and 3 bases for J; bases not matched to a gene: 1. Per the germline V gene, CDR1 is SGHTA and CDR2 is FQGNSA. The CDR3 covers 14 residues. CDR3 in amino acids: CASSRDRDTGELFF. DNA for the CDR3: TGTGCCAGCAGCCGGGACAGGGACACCGGGGAGCTGTTTTTT.

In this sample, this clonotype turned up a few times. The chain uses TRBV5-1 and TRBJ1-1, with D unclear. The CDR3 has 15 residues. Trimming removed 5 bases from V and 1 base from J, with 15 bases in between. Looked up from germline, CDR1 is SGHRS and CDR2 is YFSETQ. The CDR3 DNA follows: TGCGCCAGCAGACAAGGAACTGGACCGAACACTGAAGCTTTCTTT. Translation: CASRQGTGPNTEAFF.

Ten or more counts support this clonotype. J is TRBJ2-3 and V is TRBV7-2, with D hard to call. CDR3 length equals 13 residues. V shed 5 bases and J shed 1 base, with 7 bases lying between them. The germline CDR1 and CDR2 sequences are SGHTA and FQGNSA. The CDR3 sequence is CASSRVGTDTQYF. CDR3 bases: TGTGCCAGCAGCCGAGTCGGCACAGATACGCAGTATTTT. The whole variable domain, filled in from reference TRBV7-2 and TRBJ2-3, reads GAGVSQSPSNKVTEKGKDVELRCDPISGHTALYWYRQSLGQGLEFLIYFQGNSAPDKSGLPSDRFSAERTGGSVSTLTIQRTQQEDSAVYLCASSRVGTDTQYFGPGTRLTVL.

The CDR3 DNA follows: TGTGCCAGCAGTCCCCTTCGGGGGGGGGAGGGCTACACCTTC. Translation: CASSPLRGGEGYTF. The chain couples TRBV25-1 to TRBJ1-2, with a tentative D call TRBD1 (5 bases). V dropped 5 bases and J dropped 8 bases, with 18 bases sitting between them. This CDR3 is built from 14 residues. Germline V lookup: CDR1 MGHDK, CDR2 SYGVNS.

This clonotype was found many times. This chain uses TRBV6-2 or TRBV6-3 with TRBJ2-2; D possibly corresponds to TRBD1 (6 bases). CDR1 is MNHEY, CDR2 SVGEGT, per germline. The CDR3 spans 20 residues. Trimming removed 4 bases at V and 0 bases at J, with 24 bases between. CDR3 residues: CASSSYPSRDKHTNTGELFF. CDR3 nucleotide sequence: TGTGCCAGCAGTTCTTACCCTTCCCGGGACAAACACACGAACACCGGGGAGCTGTTTTTT.

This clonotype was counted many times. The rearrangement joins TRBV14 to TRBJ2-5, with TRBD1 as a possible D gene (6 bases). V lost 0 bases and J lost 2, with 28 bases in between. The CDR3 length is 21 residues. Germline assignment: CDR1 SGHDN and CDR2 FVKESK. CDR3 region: CASSQEGQLRRSRDGQETQYF. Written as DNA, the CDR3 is TGTGCCAGCAGCCAAGAAGGACAGTTGAGACGATCAAGAGATGGGCAAGAGACCCAGTACTTC.

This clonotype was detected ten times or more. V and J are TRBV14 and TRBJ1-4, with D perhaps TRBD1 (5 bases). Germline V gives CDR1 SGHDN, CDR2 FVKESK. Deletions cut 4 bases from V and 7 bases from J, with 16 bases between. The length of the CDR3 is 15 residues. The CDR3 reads CASSRPGLFSEKLFF. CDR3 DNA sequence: TGTGCCAGCAGCCGACCAGGGCTATTCAGTGAAAAACTGTTTTTT.

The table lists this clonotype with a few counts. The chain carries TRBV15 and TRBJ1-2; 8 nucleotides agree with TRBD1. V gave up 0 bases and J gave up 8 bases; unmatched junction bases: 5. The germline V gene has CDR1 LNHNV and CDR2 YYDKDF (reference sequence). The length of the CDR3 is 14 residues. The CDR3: CATSRDSRTGGYTF. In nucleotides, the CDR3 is TGTGCCACCAGCAGAGATAGCAGGACAGGGGGCTACACCTTC.

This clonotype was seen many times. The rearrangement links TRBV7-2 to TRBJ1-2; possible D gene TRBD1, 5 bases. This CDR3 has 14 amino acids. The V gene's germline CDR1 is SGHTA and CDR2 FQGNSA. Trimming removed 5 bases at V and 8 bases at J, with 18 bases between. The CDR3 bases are TGTGCCAGCAGCCCCAAGGTAGGGGAAGGCGGCTACACCTTC. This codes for CASSPKVGEGGYTF.

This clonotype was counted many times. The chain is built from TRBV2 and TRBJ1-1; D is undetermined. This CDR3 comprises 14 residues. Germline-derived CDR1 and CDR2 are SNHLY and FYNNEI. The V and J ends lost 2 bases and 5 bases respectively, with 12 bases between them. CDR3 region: CASSERSGGTEAFF. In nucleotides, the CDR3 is TGTGCCAGCAGTGAACGGTCCGGAGGAACTGAAGCTTTCTTT.

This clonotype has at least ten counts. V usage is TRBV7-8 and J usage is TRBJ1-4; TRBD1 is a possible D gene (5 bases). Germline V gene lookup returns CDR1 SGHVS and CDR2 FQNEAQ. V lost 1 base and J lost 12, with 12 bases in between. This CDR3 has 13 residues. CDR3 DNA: TGTGCCAGCAGCTTAGTTTCTTCGGGGGAACTGTTTTTT. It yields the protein CASSLVSSGELFF. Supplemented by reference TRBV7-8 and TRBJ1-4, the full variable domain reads GAGVSQSPRYKVAKRGQDVALRCDPISGHVSLFWYQQALGQGPEFLTYFQNEAQLDKSGLPSDRFFAERPEGSVSTLKIQRTQQEDSAVYLCASSLVSSGELFFGSGTQLSVL.

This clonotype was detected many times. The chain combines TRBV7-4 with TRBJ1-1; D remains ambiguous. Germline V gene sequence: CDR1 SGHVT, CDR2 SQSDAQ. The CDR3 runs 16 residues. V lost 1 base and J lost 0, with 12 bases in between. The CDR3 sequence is CASSLGPITVNTEAFF. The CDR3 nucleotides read TGTGCCAGCAGCTTAGGCCCTATAACAGTGAACACTGAAGCTTTCTTT. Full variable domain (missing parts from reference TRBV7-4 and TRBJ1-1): GAGVSQSPRYKVAKRGRDVALRCDSISGHVTLYWYRQTLGQGSEVLTYSQSDAQRDKSGRPSGRFSAERPERSVSTLKIQRTEQGDSAVYLCASSLGPITVNTEAFFGQGTRLTVV.

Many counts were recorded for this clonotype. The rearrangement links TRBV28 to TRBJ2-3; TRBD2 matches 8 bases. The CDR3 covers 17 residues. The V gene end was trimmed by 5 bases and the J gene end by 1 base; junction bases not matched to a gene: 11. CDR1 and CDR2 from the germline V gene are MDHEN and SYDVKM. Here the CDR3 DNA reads TGTGCCAGCAGTCCCGTGGTTGTGCGGGGGGGCACAGATACGCAGTATTTT. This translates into CASSPVVVRGGTDTQYF.

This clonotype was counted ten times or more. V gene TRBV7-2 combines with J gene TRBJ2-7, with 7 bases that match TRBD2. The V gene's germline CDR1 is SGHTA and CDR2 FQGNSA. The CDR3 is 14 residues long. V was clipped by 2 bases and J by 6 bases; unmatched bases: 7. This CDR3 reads CASSLQLGRGEQYF. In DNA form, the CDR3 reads TGTGCCAGCAGCTTACAATTGGGGAGGGGCGAGCAGTACTTC.

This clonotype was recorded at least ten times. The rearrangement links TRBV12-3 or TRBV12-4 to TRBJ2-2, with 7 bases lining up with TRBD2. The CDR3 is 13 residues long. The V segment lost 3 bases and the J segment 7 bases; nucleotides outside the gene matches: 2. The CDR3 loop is CASSFGGIGELFF. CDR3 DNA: TGTGCCAGCAGTTTCGGGGGGATCGGGGAGCTGTTTTTT.

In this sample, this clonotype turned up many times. CDR3 amino acids: CSPKSGLASFNEQFF. The CDR3 nucleotides are TGCAGTCCGAAGTCGGGACTAGCATCATTCAATGAGCAGTTCTTC. The chain has TRBV20-1 and TRBJ2-1; 9 positions match TRBD2. V shed 8 bases and J 6 bases; nucleotides not matched to a gene: 14. The CDR3 is made up of 15 amino acids. The germline V gene encodes CDR1 DFQATT and CDR2 SNEGSKA (reference sequence).

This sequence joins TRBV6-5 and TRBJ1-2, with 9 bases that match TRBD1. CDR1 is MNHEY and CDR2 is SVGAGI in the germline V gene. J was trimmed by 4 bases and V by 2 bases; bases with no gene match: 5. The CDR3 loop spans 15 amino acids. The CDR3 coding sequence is TGTGCCAGCAGTTACCCGGCGACAGGGGGCTATGGCTACACCTTC. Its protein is CASSYPATGGYGYTF.

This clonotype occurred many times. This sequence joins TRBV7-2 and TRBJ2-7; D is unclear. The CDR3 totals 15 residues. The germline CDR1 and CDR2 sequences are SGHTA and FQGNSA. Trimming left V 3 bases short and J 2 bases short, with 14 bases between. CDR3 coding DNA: TGTGCCAGCAGCTTTAATTCGGCGGCCCCCTACGAGCAGTACTTC. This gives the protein CASSFNSAAPYEQYF.